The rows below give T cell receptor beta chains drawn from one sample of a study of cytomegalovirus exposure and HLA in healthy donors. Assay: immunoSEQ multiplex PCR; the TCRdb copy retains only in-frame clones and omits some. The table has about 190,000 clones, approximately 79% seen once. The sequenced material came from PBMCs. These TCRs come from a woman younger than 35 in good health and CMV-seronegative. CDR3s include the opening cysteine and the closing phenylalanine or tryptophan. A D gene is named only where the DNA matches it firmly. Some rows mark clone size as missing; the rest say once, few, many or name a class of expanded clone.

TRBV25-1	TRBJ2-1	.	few	TGTGCCAGCAGTGCAAAGACTAGCTCCTACAATGAGCAGTTCTTC	CASSAKTSSYNEQFF
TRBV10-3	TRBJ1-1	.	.	TGTGCCATCAGTCTTCAGGGGCGGAACACTGAAGCTTTCTTT	CAISLQGRNTEAFF
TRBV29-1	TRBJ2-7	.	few	TGCAGCGCCCGCGGAGGGAATTCCTACGAGCAGTACTTC	CSARGGNSYEQYF
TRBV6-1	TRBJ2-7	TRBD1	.	TGTGCCAGCAGTGCTAGGACAGGGGAGTTAAAGCAGTACTTC	CASSARTGELKQYF
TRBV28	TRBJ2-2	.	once	TGTGCCAGCTTCAATCCGGGGGTCGGGGAGCTGTTTTTT	CASFNPGVGELFF
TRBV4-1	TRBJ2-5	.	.	TGCGCCAGCAGCCAAGTCGGAGGTAGCGGTAGCCTCTTACAAGAGACCCAGTACTTC	CASSQVGGSGSLLQETQYF
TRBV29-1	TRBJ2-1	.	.	TGCAGCGTTGGGGACTCCCTCTCCTACAATGAGCAGTTCTTC	CSVGDSLSYNEQFF
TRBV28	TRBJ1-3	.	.	TGTGCCAGCAGCCATCCAGGGATTACCACCTCCTCTGGAAACACCATATATTTT	CASSHPGITTSSGNTIYF
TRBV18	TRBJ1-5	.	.	TGTGCCAGCTCACCAAGTCTAGGCAATCAGCCCCAGCATTTT	CASSPSLGNQPQHF
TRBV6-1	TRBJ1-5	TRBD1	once	TGTGCCAGCAGCATGGACAGGGGCGGCAATCAGCCCCAGCATTTT	CASSMDRGGNQPQHF
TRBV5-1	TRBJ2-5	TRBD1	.	TGCGCCAGCAGCTTGGGCACAGGGGGCCAGACCCAGTACTTC	CASSLGTGGQTQYF
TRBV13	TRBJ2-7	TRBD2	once	TGTGCCAGCAGCCCGGGACTAGCGGAGTACGAGCAGTACTTC	CASSPGLAEYEQYF
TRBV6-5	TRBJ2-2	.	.	TGTGCCAGCAATCAGGGAACCGGGGAGCTGTTTTTT	CASNQGTGELFF
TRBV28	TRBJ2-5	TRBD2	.	TGTGCCAGCAAATTAGCGGGGATGGAGACCCAGTACTTC	CASKLAGMETQYF
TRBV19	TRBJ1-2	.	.	TGTGCCAGTAGTGTTCTTAACTATGGCTACACCTTC	CASSVLNYGYTF
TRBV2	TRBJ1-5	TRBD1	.	TGTGCCAGCAGTGGGACAGGGGGCGTTCAGCCCCAGCATTTT	CASSGTGGVQPQHF
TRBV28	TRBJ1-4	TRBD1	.	TGTGCCAGCAGTAACACAGGGGGCGTCGAAGAAAAACTGTTTTTT	CASSNTGGVEEKLFF
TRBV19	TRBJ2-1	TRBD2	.	TGTGCCAGTATGAAGCGGGGGGGCCCCAATGAGCAGTTCTTC	CASMKRGGPNEQFF